This entry describes one T cell receptor beta chain. Its specificity is not known. The trim removed 5 bases at V and 10 bases at J, leaving 7 bases unmatched. CDR1 and CDR2 (germline): PRHDT, FYEKMQ (reference sequence). This CDR3 spans 13 amino acids. These data come from a study of shared clonotypes between healthy human individuals. Findings and limits, study-wide: In having few donors, the study represented limited genetic and exposure-history diversity.

Clones were sequenced by immunoSEQ multiplex PCR, and TCRdb holds only the in-frame ones, with some missing. The sample shows some 2 million clones, over 85% of them seen only once. Sequenced sample: naive CD4+ T cells sorted from blood. Subset specified: CD45RA+ positively selected. The sequence derives from a man aged 18 to 30 in good health. V usage is TRBV13 and J usage is TRBJ2-7; 11 bases align to TRBD1. The CDR3: CASSPPGQGEQYF. The CDR3, as DNA: TGTGCCAGCAGCCCACCGGGACAGGGGGAACAGTACTTC. Looking up the rest from reference TRBV13 and TRBJ2-7 gives the full variable domain: AAGVIQSPRHLIKEKRETATLKCYPIPRHDTVYWYQQGPGQDPQFLISFYEKMQSDKGSIPDRFSAQQFSDYHSELNMSSLELGDSALYFCASSPPGQGEQYFGPGTRLTVT.